Presented here are 5 T cell receptor beta chains from one specimen sequenced in a study of HIV-infected patients and healthy controls. No cell fractionation was done, so the repertoire covers all unsorted peripheral blood T cells. Reverse transcription used approximately 500 ng RNA and constant-region primers for alpha and beta. Each of the alpha and beta chains got its own library through chain-specific third strand synthesis with indices. TCRdb processed the 5' RACE reads anew with MiXCR; each CDR3 protein has one entry. The profile covers more than 10,000 distinct CDR3 sequences, with approximately 10% appearing a single time and just under 6.5% taken by the ten largest. Sequencing used blood. The receptor set was obtained from an adult in good health.

There are many counts of this clonotype. CDR3 amino acids: CASSSAGTGDTGELFF. The CDR3 bases are TGTGCCAGCAGCTCGGCCGGGACAGGGGACACCGGGGAGCTGTTTTTT. The chain joins TRBV5-6 to TRBJ2-2, with 10 bases fitting TRBD1. CDR1 is SGHDT, CDR2 YYEEEE, per germline. The CDR3 is 16 amino acids. J lost 3 bases, V lost 3 bases, and 5 bases had no gene match.

The chain recombines TRBV29-1 with TRBJ1-1; D unclear. The CDR3 runs 13 residues. Germline V lookup: CDR1 SQVTM, CDR2 ANQGSEA. V was shortened by 3 bases and J by 0 bases, with 8 bases between the two germline ends. Here the CDR3 reads CSVERRLNTEAFF. Here the CDR3 DNA reads TGCAGCGTTGAGCGGAGACTGAACACTGAAGCTTTCTTT.

This clonotype is categorized as medium-sized. The chain links TRBV29-1 to TRBJ2-5; D could derive from TRBD1 or TRBD2 (5 bases each). The CDR3 sequence is 14 residues long. Germline values: CDR1 SQVTM, CDR2 ANQGSEA. V was cut by 5 bases and J by 2 bases, with 15 bases left in between. The CDR3 loop is CSVKTGGFQETQYF. CDR3 sequence (DNA): TGCAGCGTTAAGACTGGGGGATTTCAAGAGACCCAGTACTTC. The variable domain in full, completed from reference TRBV29-1 and TRBJ2-5, reads SAVISQKPSRDICQRGTSLTIQCQVDSQVTMMFWYRQQPGQSLTLIATANQGSEATYESGFVIDKFPISRPNLTFSTLTVSNMSPEDSSIYLCSVKTGGFQETQYFGPGTRLLVL.

This clonotype was found many times. The V call is TRBV10-3, the J call TRBJ1-2; 7 nucleotides match TRBD1. This CDR3 spans 14 amino acids. CDR1 and CDR2 from the germline V gene are ENHRY and SYGVKD. V shed 7 bases and J 5 bases; nucleotides not matched to a gene: 10. Here the CDR3 DNA reads TGTGCCATCACGAGACAGGGCGAACCTTATGGCTACACCTTC. It translates to CAITRQGEPYGYTF.

This clonotype is a singleton in its sample. V gene TRBV29-1 combines with J gene TRBJ2-7; 7 bases match TRBD1. V shed 2 bases and J 2 bases; nucleotides not matched to a gene: 15. Germline V gene lookup returns CDR1 SQVTM and CDR2 ANQGSEA. The CDR3 totals 17 residues. This chain's CDR3 is CSVESGYPGQPTYEQYF. The CDR3 DNA sequence: TGCAGCGTTGAATCAGGGTATCCGGGACAGCCGACCTACGAGCAGTACTTC.